This T cell receptor (beta chain) was captured in a study of blood T cell repertoires in COVID-19. This clone was counted a single time. This table comes from immunoSEQ multiplex PCR, and its TCRdb copy is limited to in-frame clones, with some not included. The repertoire includes 180,000 or so clones, around four fifths of them detected once, and around 7.7% sits in the top ten. CDR3 length: 15 amino acids. Germline V gene sequence: CDR1 SGHTA, CDR2 FQGNSA. The ends were cut back, 0 bases at V and 5 bases at J, with 11 bases in the middle. The origin of this receptor is a man in his forties or fifties who had recovered from COVID-19. The rearrangement uses TRBV7-2 and TRBJ2-1, with D possibly TRBD2 on 5 matching bases. The sequencing input was peripheral blood. The DNA of the CDR3 is TGTGCCAGCAGCTTAGCGGTAGGGAGCCACAATGAGCAGTTCTTC. It encodes CASSLAVGSHNEQFF. Together with reference TRBV7-2 and TRBJ2-1, the CDR3 gives the full variable domain: GAGVSQSPSNKVTEKGKDVELRCDPISGHTALYWYRQSLGQGLEFLIYFQGNSAPDKSGLPSDRFSAERTGGSVSTLTIQRTQQEDSAVYLCASSLAVGSHNEQFFGPGTRLTVL.